This entry lists 26 T cell receptor beta chains sequenced from one sample in a study of high-grade serous ovarian cancer treatment subgroups. Tumor samples were obtained before definitive surgery or chemotherapy. Data came from immunoSEQ multiplex PCR; TCRdb stores just in-frame clones and leaves some out. The table has around 3,500 clones, approximately 70% seen once. Sequenced material: tumor tissue. The receptor source for this set is a human donor with high-grade serous ovarian cancer.

This clone has more than one count but fewer than ten. The chain links TRBV19 to TRBJ1-1; 8 nucleotides align to TRBD1. Germline V gives CDR1 LNHDA, CDR2 SQIVND (reference sequence). V shed 5 bases, J shed 4 bases, and the junction held 9 bases outside the gene matches. The CDR3 is 15 amino acids. CDR3 protein: CASSPGQGLGTEAFF. Written as DNA, the CDR3 is TGTGCCAGTAGTCCCGGACAGGGTTTGGGCACTGAAGCTTTCTTT.

The chain joins TRBV7-2 to TRBJ2-5; D not resolved. This CDR3 is 14 amino acids long. Trimming cost V 0 bases and J 2 bases, with 7 bases left between them. CDR1 is SGHTA and CDR2 is FQGNSA in the germline V gene. The CDR3 DNA follows: TGTGCCAGCAGCTTAGCGGCCTTACAAGAGACCCAGTACTTC. Translating gives CASSLAALQETQYF.

V and J are TRBV5-5 and TRBJ1-6; no firm D call. The germline CDR1 and CDR2 sequences are SGHKS and YYEKEE (reference sequence). The CDR3 is made up of 14 amino acids. V gave up 0 bases and J gave up 8 bases, with 9 bases separating them. The CDR3 sequence is CASSLGGSDSPLHF. The DNA for the CDR3 is TGTGCCAGCAGCTTGGGGGGATCCGATTCACCCCTCCACTTT.

The chain recombines TRBV18 with TRBJ1-1, with D unresolved. V was trimmed by 6 bases and J by 2 bases, leaving 13 bases between them. Germline V gene lookup returns CDR1 KGHSH and CDR2 LQKENI. The CDR3 totals 14 residues. The CDR3, as DNA: TGTGCCAGCTCCTCGGCATTTGCTAACACTGAAGCTTTCTTT. Protein: CASSSAFANTEAFF.

This chain links TRBV5-1 with TRBJ1-6, with D possibly matching TRBD1 (5 bases). The V gene lost 5 bases and the J gene lost 6 bases, with 9 bases spanning the gap. The CDR3 is made up of 13 amino acids. The germline gives CDR1 SGHRS, CDR2 YFSETQ. As DNA, the CDR3 is TGCGCCAGCAGTGAAGGGGCTAATTCACCCCTCCACTTT. It specifies CASSEGANSPLHF.

About this clone: The same CDR3 arises from other DNA sequences in this sample as well. The V call is TRBV6-5, the J call TRBJ1-5, with a weak D call TRBD1 (6 bases). Germline assignment: CDR1 MNHEY and CDR2 SVGAGI. V was cut by 8 bases and J by 4 bases, with 9 bases left in between. The CDR3 totals 12 residues. The CDR3 here is CASRGPNQPQHF. The CDR3 DNA is TGTGCCAGCCGGGGGCCTAATCAGCCCCAGCATTTT.

Concerning this clone itself: The sample holds other DNA sequences that translate to the same CDR3. The chain links TRBV2 to TRBJ1-1, with unresolved D. Germline CDR1 is SNHLY and CDR2 is FYNNEI. V lost 6 bases to trimming and J lost 1 base, with 9 bases between them. CDR3 length equals 13 residues. DNA of the CDR3: TGTGCCAGCAGGGGTCAGCCGAACACTGAAGCTTTCTTT. Translating it yields CASRGQPNTEAFF. Full variable domain (missing parts from reference TRBV2 and TRBJ1-1): EPEVTQTPSHQVTQMGQEVILRCVPISNHLYFYWYRQILGQKVEFLVSFYNNEISEKSEIFDDQFSVERPDGSNFTLKIRSTKLEDSAMYFCASRGQPNTEAFFGQGTRLTVV.

V usage is TRBV7-2 and J usage is TRBJ2-7, with 7 bases that match TRBD1. Trimming took 0 bases from V and 4 from J; bases not matched to a gene: 6. The CDR3 totals 15 residues. Germline-derived CDR1 and CDR2 are SGHTA and FQGNSA. In DNA form, the CDR3 reads TGTGCCAGCAGCTTAGCAGGGGGCGCAACGTACGAGCAGTACTTC. Its translation is CASSLAGGATYEQYF.

This clone appeared a few times. V is TRBV7-9 and J is TRBJ2-3; 12 bases are shared with TRBD2. CDR1 SEHNR and CDR2 FQNEAQ come from the germline V gene (reference sequence). J lost 1 base, V lost 5 bases, and 7 bases had no gene match. The CDR3 has 17 amino acids. The CDR3 protein is CASSPTRLAGGTDTQYF. In DNA form, the CDR3 reads TGTGCCAGCAGCCCGACCCGACTAGCGGGGGGCACAGATACGCAGTATTTT.

The gene calls are TRBV5-5 and TRBJ1-1; D is perhaps TRBD1 (5 bases). The germline gives CDR1 SGHKS, CDR2 YYEKEE (reference sequence). The CDR3 sequence is 15 residues long. Between the trimmed V and J ends, which lost 0 bases and 1 base, there was a span of 10 bases. The CDR3 bases are TGTGCCAGCAGCTTGGCTCTCAGGGAGAACACTGAAGCTTTCTTT. Translation gives CASSLALRENTEAFF.

The chain is built from TRBV4-2 and TRBJ1-1, with no clear D. The CDR3 is made up of 13 amino acids. The ends were cut back, 5 bases at V and 1 base at J, with 8 bases in the middle. Germline V CDR1 and CDR2: LGHNA, YNFKEQ. DNA of the CDR3: TGTGCCAGCAGCTTGGTGGGGAACACTGAAGCTTTCTTT. This translates into CASSLVGNTEAFF.

The table lists this clone with a count of one. This CDR3 is CAISVSGGDQPQHF. The CDR3 DNA follows: TGTGCCATCAGTGTGTCAGGGGGGGATCAGCCCCAGCATTTT. The chain is built from TRBV10-3 and TRBJ1-5, with 7 bases that match TRBD1. Germline assignment: CDR1 ENHRY and CDR2 SYGVKD. The J segment lost 5 bases and the V segment lost 4 bases, leaving 5 bases of the junction unmatched. The CDR3 sequence is 14 residues long.

The chain employs TRBV9 and TRBJ2-3, with TRBD2 as a possible D gene (6 bases). V shed 4 bases and J shed 5 bases, with 17 bases lying between them. In germline, CDR1 is SGDLS, CDR2 YYNGEE. The CDR3 extends over 15 amino acids. CDR3 protein: CASSTSAGSRDTQYF. The CDR3 nucleotides read TGTGCCAGCAGCACCTCGGCCGGGAGCCGAGATACGCAGTATTTT.

The chain uses TRBV4-2 and TRBJ2-1; 12 positions agree with TRBD2. CDR3 length: 16 amino acids. Germline V CDR1 and CDR2: LGHNA, YNFKEQ. The ends lost 0 bases at V and 7 bases at J; junction bases unmatched: 4. CDR3 loop: CASSQELGLAGNEQFF. In nucleotides, the CDR3 is TGTGCCAGCAGCCAAGAATTAGGACTAGCGGGAAATGAGCAGTTCTTC.

As DNA, the CDR3 is TGCGCCAGCAGCCAGGACAGTACTAACTATGGCTACACCTTC. Its translation is CASSQDSTNYGYTF. This rearrangement joins TRBV5-1 to TRBJ1-2, with D tentatively TRBD1 (6 bases). CDR1 and CDR2 from the germline V gene are SGHRS and YFSETQ. The ends were cut back, 4 bases at V and 0 bases at J, with 10 bases in the middle. CDR3 length: 14 residues.

With respect to this clone: The junction shows a germline mismatch at one end, possibly a read error. The chain is built from TRBV10-3 and TRBJ2-7; D not resolved. The CDR3 is made up of 14 amino acids. In germline, CDR1 is ENHRY, CDR2 SYGVKD. CDR3 coding DNA: TGTGCCAGCAGTTACTCGAGTTCAGGCCACGAGCAGTACTTC. Protein: CASSYSSSGHEQYF.

J is TRBJ2-5 and V is TRBV6-4; 12 nucleotides match TRBD2. The CDR3 extends over 15 amino acids. J gave up 5 bases and V 5 bases, and 6 bases lay outside the gene matches. CDR1 and CDR2 from the germline V gene are MRHNA and SNTAGT. The CDR3 sequence: CASSPTSGGAETQYF. The DNA for the CDR3 is TGTGCCAGCAGTCCGACTAGCGGGGGTGCGGAGACCCAGTACTTC.

The rearrangement joins TRBV19 to TRBJ2-2; unclear D gene. The germline V gene has CDR1 LNHDA and CDR2 SQIVND (reference sequence). CDR3 length: 17 amino acids. Trimming stripped 6 bases from V and 0 bases from J, with 17 bases between. DNA for the CDR3: TGTGCCAGTAGCAAACCCTTCGTACTAACGAACACCGGGGAGCTGTTTTTT. Translation gives CASSKPFVLTNTGELFF.

The chain employs TRBV10-2 and TRBJ2-3; D is possibly TRBD1 (6 bases). V lost 7 bases and J lost 1, with 12 bases in between. Germline V gives CDR1 WSHSY, CDR2 SAAADI. The CDR3 sequence is 14 residues long. The CDR3 coding sequence is TGCGCCAGCAAAAGGGCAGGGGGCACAGATACGCAGTATTTT. Translation: CASKRAGGTDTQYF.

This clone showed up just a few times. The chain has TRBV19 and TRBJ2-2, with TRBD1 matching 8 bases. The V gene's germline CDR1 is LNHDA and CDR2 SQIVND (reference sequence). This CDR3 has 14 residues. V lost 4 bases, J lost 7 bases, and 5 bases stayed unmatched. The CDR3 loop is CASSTQGASGELFF. In DNA form, the CDR3 reads TGTGCCAGTAGTACTCAGGGGGCTAGCGGGGAGCTGTTTTTT.

There are a few counts of this clone. The rearrangement uses TRBV6-1 and TRBJ1-2; the match to TRBD1 covers 7 bases. The CDR3 runs to 13 residues. Germline V CDR1 and CDR2: MNHNS, SASEGT. The junction had 6 bases not matched to a gene; V was cut back by 7 bases and J by 4 bases. The CDR3 region has the DNA TGTGCCAGCAATACGGACAGGATCTATGGCTACACCTTC. Its protein is CASNTDRIYGYTF.

The chain is built from TRBV9 and TRBJ2-2; 13 bases map to TRBD2. V shed 1 base and J 0 bases; nucleotides not matched to a gene: 6. This CDR3 has 19 amino acids. Germline CDR1 reads SGDLS; CDR2 reads YYNGEE. For the CDR3, the DNA is TGTGCCAGCAGCGTAAGGACTAGCGGGGGACTTGCGAACACCGGGGAGCTGTTTTTT. Amino acids: CASSVRTSGGLANTGELFF.

V usage is TRBV7-9 and J usage is TRBJ2-1, with 12 bases identical to TRBD2. Looked up from germline, CDR1 is SEHNR and CDR2 is FQNEAQ (reference sequence). This CDR3 spans 16 amino acids. J was trimmed by 0 bases and V by 5 bases; bases with no gene match: 2. DNA for the CDR3: TGTGCCAGCAGCCCTAGCGGGGGGGTCTCCTACAATGAGCAGTTCTTC. Residues: CASSPSGGVSYNEQFF.

The genes are TRBV2 and TRBJ2-5; 7 positions agree with TRBD1. Germline CDR1 and CDR2: SNHLY and FYNNEI. Trimming cost V 3 bases and J 7 bases; bases outside gene matches: 14. The CDR3 totals 16 residues. This CDR3 is CASSDPRQGTTGTQYF. The DNA of the CDR3 is TGTGCCAGCAGTGACCCAAGACAGGGCACCACAGGGACCCAGTACTTC.

This clone has just a few counts. The gene calls are TRBV19 and TRBJ1-4; TRBD1 matches 7 bases. The CDR3 sequence is 14 residues long. Trimming removed 7 bases from V and 1 base from J; junction bases left unmatched: 3. The germline CDR1 and CDR2 sequences are LNHDA and SQIVND (reference sequence). The CDR3 sequence is CASNRDRTNEKLFF. CDR3 nucleotides: TGTGCCAGTAATAGGGACAGAACTAATGAAAAACTGTTTTTT.

The chain combines TRBV5-1 with TRBJ2-7, with 9 bases that match TRBD1. CDR1 and CDR2 (germline): SGHRS, YFSETQ. V gave up 7 bases and J gave up 5 bases; unmatched junction bases: 10. The CDR3 consists of 14 residues. CDR3 region: CASCVWDRADEQYF. In nucleotides, the CDR3 is TGCGCCAGCTGTGTTTGGGACAGGGCCGACGAGCAGTACTTC. Based on the CDR3 plus reference TRBV5-1 and TRBJ2-7, the full variable domain is KAGVTQTPRYLIKTRGQQVTLSCSPISGHRSVSWYQQTPGQGLQFLFEYFSETQRNKGNFPGRFSGRQFSNSRSEMNVSTLELGDSALYLCASCVWDRADEQYFGPGTRLTVT.